This T cell receptor beta chain was recovered during a study of OX40 agonist ivuxolimab in advanced cancers. Germline V gene sequence: CDR1 SGDLS, CDR2 YYNGEE. V lost 3 bases, J lost 6 bases, and 2 bases stayed unmatched. The CDR3 is 13 residues long. A word on this clone: The antigen is undetermined.

Study conclusions and caveats: Relative to CD4+ cells, CD8+ T cells on average had more expanded clones.

Sequencing was performed with immunoSEQ multiplex PCR; in TCRdb, only in-frame clones are kept and a portion is missing. The sample lists 20,000 to 30,000 clones, 88% occurring once. This receptor was taken from an adult with an advanced solid tumor such as melanoma, head and neck, liver or kidney cancer. This sequence joins TRBV9 and TRBJ2-2, with 7 bases lining up with TRBD1. The input for sequencing was CD4+ or CD8+ T cells sorted from blood, taken in a trial of the OX40 agonist ivuxolimab. The CDR3 bases are TGTGCCAGCAGCGCCAGGGGGTCCGGGGAGCTGTTTTTT. Its protein is CASSARGSGELFF.